This passage covers 18 T cell receptor beta chains from one sample sequenced in a study of cytomegalovirus exposure and HLA in healthy donors. Use of 60 Vbeta and 13 Jbeta primers characterized the PCR. Only in-frame clones appear in the TCRdb table, and some are missing; sequencing was by immunoSEQ multiplex PCR. The data contain fewer than 250,000 clones, roughly 81% of them seen just once; the ten biggest clones take up about 3.1%. The specimen sequenced was PBMCs. The receptor set was obtained from a woman in her 30s in good health and CMV-seropositive.

This sequence joins TRBV28 and TRBJ2-7; 11 positions match TRBD2. Germline V gives CDR1 MDHEN, CDR2 SYDVKM. With 0 bases clipped from V and 7 bases from J, the junction kept 17 bases outside the gene matches. The CDR3 runs to 19 residues. CDR3 loop: CASSLWDGRGLAGSVEQYF. The CDR3, as DNA: TGTGCCAGCAGTTTATGGGATGGCCGAGGACTAGCGGGTTCAGTAGAGCAGTACTTC.

This clone was counted only a few times. V usage is TRBV6-1 and J usage is TRBJ2-7; the D gene is possibly TRBD2 (5 bases). V was shortened by 5 bases and J by 10 bases, with 15 bases between the two germline ends. This CDR3 has 12 residues. Germline V gene lookup returns CDR1 MNHNS and CDR2 SASEGT. The DNA for the CDR3 is TGTGCCAGCAGTAGCGGAACCTACGGCCAGTACTTC. Translated: CASSSGTYGQYF.

The chain is built from TRBV28 and TRBJ2-5; D unresolved. The tail of the sequence fits TRBJ2-7 better, so the J call may be wrong. The CDR3 spans 11 residues. Per germline, CDR1 MDHEN and CDR2 SYDVKM. This chain's CDR3 is CASVSSYEQYF. The CDR3 DNA reads TGTGCCAGCGTAAGTTCCTACGAGCAGTACTTC.

J is TRBJ2-7 and V is TRBV6-5, with 12 bases lining up with TRBD2. V shed 2 bases and J 7 bases; nucleotides not matched to a gene: 6. The CDR3 runs to 15 residues. Germline-derived CDR1 and CDR2 are MNHEY and SVGAGI. CDR3 DNA sequence: TGTGCCAGCAGTTACCAGGCTAGCGGGAGGGGAGAGCAGTACTTC. Amino acids: CASSYQASGRGEQYF.

The chain joins TRBV5-1 to TRBJ2-7; 10 nucleotides line up with TRBD1. The V and J ends lost 4 bases and 2 bases, in that order; junction bases with no gene match: 21. The germline V gene encodes CDR1 SGHRS and CDR2 YFSETQ. The CDR3 extends over 20 amino acids. The DNA for the CDR3 is TGCGCCAGCAGCCTGTCAATGCGGGACAGGGGTCCTTCTCGTACCTACGAGCAGTACTTC. This gives the protein CASSLSMRDRGPSRTYEQYF.

This clone was observed once. The chain links TRBV6-5 to TRBJ2-2; 10 bases map to TRBD1. This CDR3 spans 15 amino acids. CDR1 is MNHEY, CDR2 SVGAGI, per germline. Trimming at V came to 5 bases and at J to 5 bases, leaving 5 bases not matched to a gene. The CDR3 region has the DNA TGTGCCAGCAGTCGGGACAGGGGATGGACCGGGGAGCTGTTTTTT. Its protein is CASSRDRGWTGELFF.

V gene TRBV9 combines with J gene TRBJ2-7, with TRBD2 matching over 10 bases. There are 16 residues in the CDR3. V gave up 0 bases and J gave up 3 bases; unmatched junction bases: 6. Germline values: CDR1 SGDLS, CDR2 YYNGEE. The CDR3 here is CASSVDGLADYYEQYF. The CDR3 DNA reads TGTGCCAGCAGCGTAGACGGACTAGCGGATTACTACGAGCAGTACTTC.

This sequence joins TRBV19 and TRBJ1-5, with D perhaps TRBD1 (5 bases). Germline CDR1 reads LNHDA; CDR2 reads SQIVND (reference sequence). The CDR3 covers 14 residues. This CDR3 reads CAGGVAHGNQPQHF. The CDR3 DNA reads TGTGCGGGAGGGGTAGCCCATGGCAATCAGCCCCAGCATTTT.

This clone was counted only a few times. This chain joins TRBV5-6 and TRBJ1-3; 8 positions agree with TRBD1. CDR3 length equals 17 residues. The V gene end was trimmed by 4 bases and the J gene end by 0 bases; junction bases not matched to a gene: 9. In germline, CDR1 is SGHDT, CDR2 YYEEEE. The CDR3 is CASSLRGPVSSGNTIYF. The CDR3 DNA sequence: TGTGCCAGCAGCCTCAGGGGGCCGGTGAGCTCTGGAAACACCATATATTTT.

This clone was seen a single time. J is TRBJ2-7 and V is TRBV19; a possible D gene is TRBD1 (8 bases). The CDR3 covers 13 residues. The germline V gene encodes CDR1 LNHDA and CDR2 SQIVND (reference sequence). Deletions cut 7 bases from V and 5 bases from J, with 15 bases between. The CDR3 bases are TGTGCCAGTAACACAGGGGGGGCCCACGAGCAGTACTTC. Its protein is CASNTGGAHEQYF.

The rearrangement uses TRBV5-1 and TRBJ1-2; D is uncertain. Between the trimmed V and J ends, which lost 3 bases and 2 bases, there was a span of 2 bases. The germline CDR1 and CDR2 sequences are SGHRS and YFSETQ. This CDR3 contains 11 residues. Here the CDR3 DNA reads TGCGCCAGCAGCTCGAACTATGGCTACACCTTC. Residues: CASSSNYGYTF.

This clone was counted between two and nine times. The rearrangement joins TRBV27 to TRBJ2-7; 7 bases map to TRBD2. This CDR3 has 12 amino acids. Germline CDR1 MNHEY, CDR2 SMNVEV (reference sequence). V was clipped by 6 bases and J by 6 bases; unmatched bases: 5. The CDR3 is CASSLGGAEQYF. CDR3 DNA: TGTGCCAGCAGCCTGGGAGGGGCCGAGCAGTACTTC.

Only one count was recorded for this clone. This chain joins TRBV25-1 and TRBJ2-5; TRBD2 is a possible D gene (6 bases). This CDR3 spans 17 amino acids. CDR1 is MGHDK, CDR2 SYGVNS, per germline. V dropped 4 bases and J dropped 0 bases, with 18 bases sitting between them. This chain's CDR3 is CASSGTLGTGYQETQYF. CDR3 DNA: TGTGCCAGCAGTGGAACCTTAGGGACTGGGTACCAAGAGACCCAGTACTTC.

The chain uses TRBV6-5 and TRBJ1-2; 7 positions match TRBD1. Trimming took 3 bases from V and 7 from J; bases not matched to a gene: 5. This CDR3 is 13 amino acids long. Germline V gene lookup returns CDR1 MNHEY and CDR2 SVGAGI. The CDR3 nucleotides are TGTGCCAGCAGTTATAAGGGGGCCAGTGGCTACACCTTC. It encodes CASSYKGASGYTF.

The chain combines TRBV28 with TRBJ2-1; possible D gene TRBD1, 5 bases. Germline CDR1 MDHEN, CDR2 SYDVKM. The V end was cut by 4 bases, the J end by 8 bases, with 12 bases between. The CDR3 totals 13 residues. The CDR3 protein is CASSSGQGDEQFF. The CDR3 DNA follows: TGTGCCAGCAGTTCCGGACAAGGGGATGAGCAGTTCTTC. Filled out from reference TRBV28 and TRBJ2-1, the complete variable domain reads DVKVTQSSRYLVKRTGEKVFLECVQDMDHENMFWYRQDPGLGLRLIYFSYDVKMKEKGDIPEGYSVSREKKERFSLILESASTNQTSMYLCASSSGQGDEQFFGPGTRLTVL.

This sequence joins TRBV7-6 and TRBJ2-3, with 7 positions matching TRBD2. Germline trimming cut 2 bases from V and 0 bases from J; bases unmatched to any gene: 5. This CDR3 comprises 16 residues. Germline V gene sequence: CDR1 SGHVS, CDR2 FNYEAQ. Here the CDR3 reads CASSLTGLSSTDTQYF. CDR3 nucleotide sequence: TGTGCCAGCAGCTTAACGGGACTATCTAGCACAGATACGCAGTATTTT. Supplemented by reference TRBV7-6 and TRBJ2-3, the full variable domain reads GAGVSQSPRYKVTKRGQDVALRCDPISGHVSLYWYRQALGQGPEFLTYFNYEAQQDKSGLPNDRFSAERPEGSISTLTIQRTEQRDSAMYRCASSLTGLSSTDTQYFGPGTRLTVL.

CDR3 residues: CASSQLHGQVSSYEQYF. The CDR3 DNA sequence: TGCGCCAGCAGCCAGCTACACGGACAGGTGAGCTCCTACGAGCAGTACTTC. V usage is TRBV4-1 and J usage is TRBJ2-7, with 7 bases that match TRBD1. CDR3 size: 17 residues. CDR1 is MGHRA and CDR2 is YSYEKL in the germline V gene. With V trimmed by 3 bases and J by 0 bases, 11 bases remained unmatched.

This clone was recorded only once. This chain connects TRBV5-1 to TRBJ2-4; 11 bases are shared with TRBD2. Germline CDR1 reads SGHRS; CDR2 reads YFSETQ. This CDR3 region has 15 residues. V dropped 3 bases and J dropped 8; count of bases not matched to a gene: 7. CDR3 coding DNA: TGCGCCAGCAGCTCTAGCGGGAGGTGGGGAGACATTCAGTACTTC. It translates to CASSSSGRWGDIQYF.